A single sample gave rise to the 21 T cell receptor beta chains below, sequenced in a study of CD8 T cells in ankylosing spondylitis. Regarding the study as a whole: What appeared characteristic of ankylosing spondylitis blood was a TCR beta motif of several highly homologous variants.

Each CDR3 protein gets one entry after TCRdb re-called the 5' RACE reads with MiXCR. The sample carries more than 650,000 distinct CDR3 sequences, about an eighth recorded once. What these receptors recognize is not known. The sequencing input was blood, either unsorted or a sorted T cell fraction (not recorded which). These TCRs come from a male donor with ankylosing spondylitis.

J is TRBJ2-5 and V is TRBV3-1; D is ambiguous. CDR3 size: 12 residues. Germline CDR1 LGHDT, CDR2 YNNKEL (reference sequence). Trimming shortened V by 2 bases and J by 5 bases, and 6 bases separated the two germline ends. CDR3 nucleotide sequence: TGTGCCAGCAGCCAATCCGCGGAGACCCAGTACTTC. Residues: CASSQSAETQYF.

There are many counts of this clonotype. This sequence joins TRBV20-1 and TRBJ2-7; the D gene could be TRBD1 or TRBD2 (5 bases each). The CDR3 contains 12 residues. The V gene's germline CDR1 is DFQATT and CDR2 SNEGSKA (reference sequence). CDR3: CSTRGPIYEQYF. As DNA, the CDR3 is TGCAGCACGAGGGGACCCATCTACGAGCAGTACTTC.

The chain combines TRBV2 with TRBJ2-7, with D hard to call. This CDR3 is 14 amino acids long. CDR1 is SNHLY, CDR2 FYNNEI, per germline. V gave up 4 bases and J gave up 2 bases, with 12 bases separating them. CDR3 nucleotides: TGTGCCAGCAGTGCGGCCGTGTCTACCTACGAGCAGTACTTC. Translated: CASSAAVSTYEQYF. Together with reference TRBV2 and TRBJ2-7, the CDR3 gives the full variable domain: EPEVTQTPSHQVTQMGQEVILRCVPISNHLYFYWYRQILGQKVEFLVSFYNNEISEKSEIFDDQFSVERPDGSNFTLKIRSTKLEDSAMYFCASSAAVSTYEQYFGPGTRLTVT.

This clonotype showed up just a few times. The rearrangement uses TRBV7-2 and TRBJ2-3; D not certain. CDR1 SGHTA and CDR2 FQGNSA come from the germline V gene. Deletions cut 3 bases from V and 2 bases from J, with 15 bases between. The length of the CDR3 is 16 residues. CDR3 bases: TGTGCCAGCAGCTTGAATCCGACGGCGGACACAGATACGCAGTATTTT. Its translation is CASSLNPTADTDTQYF.

Many counts were recorded for this clonotype. In DNA form, the CDR3 reads TGTGCCATCAGAGTGGACAGTCTAGAGACCCAGTACTTC. Its protein product is CAIRVDSLETQYF. The chain couples TRBV10-3 to TRBJ2-5, with D possibly TRBD1 on 6 matching bases. CDR3 size: 13 residues. Trimming left V 6 bases short and J 4 bases short, with 12 bases between. CDR1 ENHRY and CDR2 SYGVKD come from the germline V gene.

This clonotype was found a few times. The chain carries TRBV6-5 and TRBJ1-1; D gene ambiguous. With 0 bases removed from V and 0 bases from J, the gap between germline ends came to 8 bases. The CDR3 totals 15 residues. Germline-derived CDR1 and CDR2 are MNHEY and SVGAGI. CDR3 sequence: CASSYSSGLNTEAFF. In DNA form, the CDR3 reads TGTGCCAGCAGTTACTCGAGCGGCTTGAACACTGAAGCTTTCTTT.

This clonotype occurred a few times. The V gene is TRBV5-1, the J gene TRBJ2-7; TRBD1 aligns across 10 bases. Unmatched junction bases numbered 9, after V lost 1 base and J lost 5 bases. Germline CDR1 is SGHRS and CDR2 is YFSETQ. The CDR3 spans 16 residues. The CDR3 sequence: CASSLNLGTGVHEQYF. The CDR3 DNA reads as TGCGCCAGCAGCTTGAATCTCGGGACAGGGGTCCACGAGCAGTACTTC.

Note on this clonotype: A single base separates this from a much larger clone, so it may be a read error. This chain connects TRBV4-2 to TRBJ1-1, with no clear D. This CDR3 comprises 13 residues. CDR1 is LGHNA, CDR2 YNFKEQ, per germline. CDR3 protein: CASSPAGLTDAFF. The CDR3 DNA follows: TGTGCCAGCAGCCCTGCGGGGTTAACTGACGCTTTCTTT.

CDR3 protein: CASSLAFGSRDTQYF. CDR3 coding DNA: TGTGCCAGCAGTTTAGCGTTCGGATCCCGGGATACGCAGTATTTT. The gene calls are TRBV12-3 or TRBV12-4 and TRBJ2-3; D not resolved. V lost 0 bases to trimming and J lost 6 bases, with 13 bases between them. This CDR3 region has 15 residues.

The V call is TRBV7-2, the J call TRBJ2-1; 11 bases line up with TRBD1. The junction had 22 bases not matched to a gene; V was cut back by 5 bases and J by 4 bases. The CDR3 extends over 21 amino acids. Germline loops: CDR1 SGHTA, CDR2 FQGNSA. CDR3 loop: CASSPRVGDRGTGGRYNEQFF. CDR3 in DNA: TGTGCCAGCAGCCCCCGGGTGGGGGACAGGGGGACGGGAGGTCGATACAATGAGCAGTTCTTC.

The V and J genes are TRBV6-5 and TRBJ2-1; D possibly uses TRBD1 or TRBD2 (5 bases each). CDR1 and CDR2 from the germline V gene are MNHEY and SVGAGI. V gave up 5 bases and J gave up 11 bases, with 25 bases separating them. This CDR3 has 16 residues. In DNA, the CDR3 is TGTGCCAGCAGTACTTCCGCCGGGACCCCTCCCGGTCAGCAGTTCTTC. This gives the protein CASSTSAGTPPGQQFF.

The V call is TRBV12-3 or TRBV12-4, the J call TRBJ1-6; D gene unclear. This CDR3 spans 15 amino acids. Trimming took off 5 bases at V and 6 bases at J, with 14 bases between the two ends. The CDR3 reads CASSPAGVGNSPLHF. Written as DNA, the CDR3 is TGTGCCAGCAGTCCCGCCGGGGTCGGTAATTCACCCCTCCACTTT.

V usage is TRBV6-5 and J usage is TRBJ1-1, with a weak D call TRBD1 (6 bases). Trimming shortened V by 3 bases and J by 1 base, and 12 bases separated the two germline ends. Germline V CDR1 and CDR2: MNHEY, SVGAGI. The CDR3 runs 15 residues. The CDR3 sequence: CASSYSGTKNTEAFF. The CDR3 nucleotides read TGTGCCAGCAGTTATTCCGGGACAAAGAACACTGAAGCTTTCTTT.

This clonotype was recorded a few times. The V gene is TRBV20-1, the J gene TRBJ2-7; D is perhaps TRBD1 (6 bases). Germline CDR1 reads DFQATT; CDR2 reads SNEGSKA (reference sequence). V shed 5 bases and J shed 0 bases, with 14 bases lying between them. This CDR3 spans 14 amino acids. The CDR3 nucleotides read TGCAGTGCTGTTGAGTCAGGGGTCTCCTACGAGCAGTACTTC. As protein: CSAVESGVSYEQYF.

The gene calls are TRBV20-1 and TRBJ2-1; the D gene is possibly TRBD2 (5 bases). CDR1 DFQATT and CDR2 SNEGSKA come from the germline V gene (reference sequence). This CDR3 has 16 residues. The CDR3 region is CSTAGGVSATYNEQFF. As DNA, the CDR3 is TGCAGCACAGCCGGTGGGGTTAGCGCAACCTACAATGAGCAGTTCTTC.

This clonotype was detected only a few times. This CDR3 is CSVDEGPNTEAFF. The CDR3 DNA is TGCAGCGTTGATGAGGGACCGAACACTGAAGCTTTCTTT. V gene TRBV29-1 combines with J gene TRBJ1-1; maybe TRBD1 (5 bases). Germline CDR1 and CDR2: SQVTM and ANQGSEA. The CDR3 has 13 amino acids. V shed 3 bases and J shed 1 base, with 9 bases lying between them.

This clonotype was observed once. V is TRBV9 and J is TRBJ2-5, with unresolved D. Trimming stripped 0 bases from V and 2 bases from J, with 8 bases between. The CDR3 sequence is 14 residues long. Germline values: CDR1 SGDLS, CDR2 YYNGEE. CDR3 nucleotide sequence: TGTGCCAGCAGCGTAGCGCCGGATCAAGAGACCCAGTACTTC. This encodes CASSVAPDQETQYF.

The J gene is TRBJ1-5, the V gene TRBV5-1, with TRBD1 matching 8 bases. Trimming took 0 bases from V and 6 from J; bases not matched to a gene: 5. CDR1 is SGHRS and CDR2 is YFSETQ in the germline V gene. The CDR3 loop spans 15 amino acids. The CDR3: CASSLGTGRFQPQHF. For the CDR3, the DNA is TGCGCCAGCAGCTTGGGGACAGGGAGGTTTCAGCCCCAGCATTTT. The complete variable domain, with remaining parts taken from reference TRBV5-1 and TRBJ1-5, reads KAGVTQTPRYLIKTRGQQVTLSCSPISGHRSVSWYQQTPGQGLQFLFEYFSETQRNKGNFPGRFSGRQFSNSRSEMNVSTLELGDSALYLCASSLGTGRFQPQHFGDGTRLSIL.

This clonotype has a handful of counts. The chain joins TRBV7-2 to TRBJ1-5; 7 bases are a match to TRBD1. The CDR3 is made up of 12 amino acids. The V gene end was trimmed by 3 bases and the J gene end by 15 bases; junction bases not matched to a gene: 8. In germline, CDR1 is SGHTA, CDR2 FQGNSA. The CDR3 protein is CASSLPQGGMHF. The CDR3 DNA reads as TGTGCCAGCAGCTTGCCTCAGGGGGGAATGCATTTT.

This clonotype was seen ten or more times. In DNA form, the CDR3 reads TGCAGTGCCAGCCAGAGCTCCTACGAGCAGTACTTC. Protein sequence: CSASQSSYEQYF. The chain is built from TRBV20-1 and TRBJ2-7; unclear D gene. Germline values: CDR1 DFQATT, CDR2 SNEGSKA (reference sequence). With 6 bases removed from V and 0 bases from J, the gap between germline ends came to 9 bases. CDR3 length equals 12 residues.

This chain joins TRBV15 and TRBJ2-1; possible D gene TRBD2, 6 bases. In germline, CDR1 is LNHNV, CDR2 YYDKDF (reference sequence). This CDR3 has 17 residues. V was clipped by 7 bases and J by 6 bases, with 25 bases between them. CDR3 amino acids: CATITSRVGLPGNEQFF. DNA of the CDR3: TGTGCCACCATTACGAGTAGAGTGGGACTGCCTGGCAATGAGCAGTTCTTC.